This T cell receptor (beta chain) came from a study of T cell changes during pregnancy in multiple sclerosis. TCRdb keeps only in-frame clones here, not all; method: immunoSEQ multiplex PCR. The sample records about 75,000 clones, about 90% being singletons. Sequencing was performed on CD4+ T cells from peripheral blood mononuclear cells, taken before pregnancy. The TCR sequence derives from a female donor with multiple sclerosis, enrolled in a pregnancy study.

The CDR3: CASSLDSSSYNEQFF. The CDR3, as DNA: TGTGCCAGCAGCTTGGACTCGAGCTCCTACAATGAGCAGTTCTTC. This rearrangement joins TRBV5-4 to TRBJ2-1; D call uncertain. The CDR3 extends over 15 amino acids. V dropped 0 bases and J dropped 0 bases, with 7 bases sitting between them. From germline, CDR1 is SGHNT and CDR2 YYREEE (reference sequence).